The clone carrying this TCR beta chain has just one count. V was pared by 8 bases and J by 3 bases, with 15 bases between. The CDR3 is 14 amino acids. Germline CDR1 is MNHEY and CDR2 is SVGAGI. Authors' data handling: The authors estimated nucleated cell counts from reference gene primer amplification. The data were produced by immunoSEQ multiplex PCR, yet TCRdb's version contains in-frame clones alone and is incomplete. V, J and clone size derive from that table, while D and trimming were established from the DNA sequence. Among roughly 59,000 clones listed, roughly 80% were seen once. This entry is derived from a study of blood T cell repertoires in COVID-19. Study in general: COVID-19 samples from acute and convalescent phases originated in the United States, Italy and Spain. In each case, the material was cDNA or gDNA derived from T cells, B-cell-depleted T cells, or PBMCs.

Sequenced input: peripheral blood. The chain recombines TRBV6-5 with TRBJ2-3; tentatively, D is TRBD1 (5 bases). This receptor was obtained from a human donor in a cohort sampled during active COVID-19. The CDR3 loop reads CASVPRALTDTQYF. For the CDR3, the DNA is TGTGCCAGCGTCCCCAGGGCTCTAACAGATACGCAGTATTTT.